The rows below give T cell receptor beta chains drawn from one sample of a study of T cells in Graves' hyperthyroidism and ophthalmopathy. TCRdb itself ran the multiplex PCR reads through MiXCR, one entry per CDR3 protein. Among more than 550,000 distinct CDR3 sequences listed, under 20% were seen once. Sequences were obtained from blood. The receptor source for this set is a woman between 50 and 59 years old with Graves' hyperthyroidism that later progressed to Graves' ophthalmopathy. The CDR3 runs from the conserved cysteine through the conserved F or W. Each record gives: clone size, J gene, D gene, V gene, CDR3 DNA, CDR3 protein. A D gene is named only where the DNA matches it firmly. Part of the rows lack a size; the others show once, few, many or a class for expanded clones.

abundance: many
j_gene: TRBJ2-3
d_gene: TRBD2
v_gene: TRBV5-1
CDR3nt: TGCGCCAGCAGCGACACTAGCGGCACAGATACGCAGTATTTT
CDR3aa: CASSDTSGTDTQYF

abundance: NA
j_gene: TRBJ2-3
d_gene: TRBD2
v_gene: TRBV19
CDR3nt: TGTGCCAGTAGTATAGTAGCGGGGGAGGATACGCAGTATTTT
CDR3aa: CASSIVAGEDTQYF

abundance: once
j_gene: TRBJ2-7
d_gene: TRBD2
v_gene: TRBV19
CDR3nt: TGTGCCAGTAAAACTAATAGCGGGGGAATCTACGAGCAGTACTTC
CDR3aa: CASKTNSGGIYEQYF

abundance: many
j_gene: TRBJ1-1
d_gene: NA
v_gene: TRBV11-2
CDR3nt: TGTGCCAGCAGCAAACTCACAGAGAACACTGAAGCTTTCTTT
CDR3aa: CASSKLTENTEAFF

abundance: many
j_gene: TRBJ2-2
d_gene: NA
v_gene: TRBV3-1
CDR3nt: TGTGCCAGCAGCCAAGTAGCCTCCGGGGAGCTGTTTTTT
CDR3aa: CASSQVASGELFF

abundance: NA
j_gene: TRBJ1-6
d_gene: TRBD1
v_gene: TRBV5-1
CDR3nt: TGCGCCAGCAGCTTGGGACAGGGGGCAAGTTCACCCCTCCACTTT
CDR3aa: CASSLGQGASSPLHF

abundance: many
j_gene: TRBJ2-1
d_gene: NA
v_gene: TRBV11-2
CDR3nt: TGTGCCAGCAGCCCGTACAATGAGCAGTTCTTC
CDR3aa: CASSPYNEQFF

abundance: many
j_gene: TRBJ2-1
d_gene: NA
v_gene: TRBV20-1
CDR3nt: TGCAGTGCCACGACTAGTGGCCACAATGAGCAGTTCTTC
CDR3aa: CSATTSGHNEQFF

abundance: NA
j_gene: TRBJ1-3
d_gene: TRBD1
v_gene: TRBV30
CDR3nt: TGTGCCTGGCGTTTACCCGGGACAGGATTTTCTGGAAACACCATATATTTT
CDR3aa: CAWRLPGTGFSGNTIYF

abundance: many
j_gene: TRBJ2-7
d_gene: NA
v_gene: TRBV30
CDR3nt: TGTGCCTGGAGTGTACTTTACGAGCAGTACTTC
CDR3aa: CAWSVLYEQYF

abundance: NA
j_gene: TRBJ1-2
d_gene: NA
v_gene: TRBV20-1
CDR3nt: TGCAGTGCTGCGACAGGAACCTATGGCTACACCTTC
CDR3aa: CSAATGTYGYTF

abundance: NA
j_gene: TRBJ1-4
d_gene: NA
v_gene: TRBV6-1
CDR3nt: TGTGCCAGCAGTGACCCTCGGGCGGGTTATAATGAAAAACTGTTTTTT
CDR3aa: CASSDPRAGYNEKLFF

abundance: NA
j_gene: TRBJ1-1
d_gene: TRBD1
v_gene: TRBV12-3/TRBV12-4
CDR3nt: TGTGCCAGCAGCTTGGGACAGGAAAGTACTGAAGCTTTCTTT
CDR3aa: CASSLGQESTEAFF

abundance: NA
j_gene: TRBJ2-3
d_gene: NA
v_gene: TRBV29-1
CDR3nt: TGCAGCGTTGGCCGGTCCACAGATACGCAGTATTTT
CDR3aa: CSVGRSTDTQYF

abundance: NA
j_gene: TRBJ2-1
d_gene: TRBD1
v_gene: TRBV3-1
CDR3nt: TGTGCCATCGGACAGGGGAGCAACAATGAGCAGTTCTTC
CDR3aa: CAIGQGSNNEQFF

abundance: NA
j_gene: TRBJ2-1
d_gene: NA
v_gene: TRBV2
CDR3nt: TGTGCCAGCAAATGGCGTGGTGAGCAGTTCTTC
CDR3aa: CASKWRGEQFF

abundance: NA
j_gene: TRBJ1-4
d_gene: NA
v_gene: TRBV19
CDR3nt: TGTGCCAGTAGTATAGCAGGACAGATTGAAAAACTGTTTTTT
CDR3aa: CASSIAGQIEKLFF

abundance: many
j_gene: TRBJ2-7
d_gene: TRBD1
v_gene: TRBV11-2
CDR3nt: TGTGCCAGCAGCTACAACAGGGGTGGCTCCTACGAGCAGTACTTC
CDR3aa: CASSYNRGGSYEQYF

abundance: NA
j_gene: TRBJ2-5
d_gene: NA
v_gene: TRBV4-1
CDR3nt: TGCGCCAGCAGCCAAGATTGGACATATGGAGAGACCCAGTACTTC
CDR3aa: CASSQDWTYGETQYF

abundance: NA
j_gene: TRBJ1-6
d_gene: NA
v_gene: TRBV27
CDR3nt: TGTGCCAGCAGTCTATGGTCCTATAATTCACCCCTCCACTTT
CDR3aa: CASSLWSYNSPLHF

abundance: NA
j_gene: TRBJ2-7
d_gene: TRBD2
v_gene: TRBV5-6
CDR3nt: TGTGCCAGCAGCCGCGGGAGGGAGCTCCATACCTACGAGCAGTACTTC
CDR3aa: CASSRGRELHTYEQYF

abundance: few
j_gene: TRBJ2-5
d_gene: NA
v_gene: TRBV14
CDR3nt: TGTGCCAGCAGTCGGTCCTGGGGACAAGAGACCCAGTACTTC
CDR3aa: CASSRSWGQETQYF

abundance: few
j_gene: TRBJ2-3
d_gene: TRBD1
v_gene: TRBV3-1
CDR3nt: TGTGCCAGCAGCTTACAGACAGGGGCTAGCACAGATACGCAGTATTTT
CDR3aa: CASSLQTGASTDTQYF

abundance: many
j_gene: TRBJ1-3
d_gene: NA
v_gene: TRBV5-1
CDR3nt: TGCGCCAGCAGCTCGGAAAGTCTCAGTGGGCTATCTGGAAACACCATATATTTT
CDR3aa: CASSSESLSGLSGNTIYF

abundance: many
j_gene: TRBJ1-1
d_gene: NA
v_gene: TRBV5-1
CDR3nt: TGCGCCAGCAGCTTGGAGAATCGGCTAAGGAACACTGAAGCTTTCTTT
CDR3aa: CASSLENRLRNTEAFF

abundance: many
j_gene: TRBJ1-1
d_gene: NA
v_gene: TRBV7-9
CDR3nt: TGTGCCAGCAGCTTAGACGGCAGGGGCACTGAAGCTTTCTTT
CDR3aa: CASSLDGRGTEAFF

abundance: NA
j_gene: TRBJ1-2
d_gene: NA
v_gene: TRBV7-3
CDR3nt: TGTGCCCGCAGCTTAAACAGACGGGGGGACTACACCTTC
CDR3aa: CARSLNRRGDYTF

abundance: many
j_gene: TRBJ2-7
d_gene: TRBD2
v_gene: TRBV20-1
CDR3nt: TGCAGTGCTACCAAGGGTCGCGGGGGATCCTACGAGCAGTACTTC
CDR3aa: CSATKGRGGSYEQYF

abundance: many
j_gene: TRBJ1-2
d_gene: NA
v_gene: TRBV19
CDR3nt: TGTGCCAGTAGTACAGACAGGCTCTATGGCTACACCTTC
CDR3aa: CASSTDRLYGYTF

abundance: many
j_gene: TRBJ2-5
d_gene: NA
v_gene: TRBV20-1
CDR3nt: TGCAGTGCTAGATGGGACCCCAGAGGAGAGACCCAGTACTTC
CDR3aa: CSARWDPRGETQYF

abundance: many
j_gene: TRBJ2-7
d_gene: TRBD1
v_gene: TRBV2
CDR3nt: TGTGCCAGCAGTGGACAGGGGGCGCAGTACTTC
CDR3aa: CASSGQGAQYF

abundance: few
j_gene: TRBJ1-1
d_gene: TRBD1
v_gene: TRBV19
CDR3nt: TGTGCCAGTAGTCGGGGACAGGAGGACACTGAAGCTTTCTTT
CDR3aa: CASSRGQEDTEAFF

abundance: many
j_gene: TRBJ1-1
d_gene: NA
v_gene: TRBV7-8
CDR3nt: TGTGCCAGCAGCTTACCGAATCCGAACACTGAAGCTTTCTTT
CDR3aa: CASSLPNPNTEAFF

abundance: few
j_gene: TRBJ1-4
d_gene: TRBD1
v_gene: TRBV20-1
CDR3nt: TGCAGTGCTAGACCGGGACAGGGTGAAAAACTGTTTTTT
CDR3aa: CSARPGQGEKLFF

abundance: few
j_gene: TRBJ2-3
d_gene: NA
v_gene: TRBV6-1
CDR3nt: TGTGCCAGCAGAAAAGGGGGGGGGCCCCAAAATACGCAGTATTTT
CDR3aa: CASRKGGGPQNTQYF

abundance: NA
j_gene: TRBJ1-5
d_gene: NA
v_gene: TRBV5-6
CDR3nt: TGTGCCAGCAGCTTGGGAGGACCTCGGAGCGATCAGCCCCAGCATTTT
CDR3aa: CASSLGGPRSDQPQHF

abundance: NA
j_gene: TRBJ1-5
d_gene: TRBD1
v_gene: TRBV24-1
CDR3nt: TGTGCCACCAGTGATACTACAGGGGGGCACCAGCATTTT
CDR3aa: CATSDTTGGHQHF

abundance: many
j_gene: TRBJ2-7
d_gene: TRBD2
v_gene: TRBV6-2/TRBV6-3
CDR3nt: TGTGCCAGCAGACTACTAGCGGGGGGCTCGTACGAGCAGTACTTC
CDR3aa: CASRLLAGGSYEQYF